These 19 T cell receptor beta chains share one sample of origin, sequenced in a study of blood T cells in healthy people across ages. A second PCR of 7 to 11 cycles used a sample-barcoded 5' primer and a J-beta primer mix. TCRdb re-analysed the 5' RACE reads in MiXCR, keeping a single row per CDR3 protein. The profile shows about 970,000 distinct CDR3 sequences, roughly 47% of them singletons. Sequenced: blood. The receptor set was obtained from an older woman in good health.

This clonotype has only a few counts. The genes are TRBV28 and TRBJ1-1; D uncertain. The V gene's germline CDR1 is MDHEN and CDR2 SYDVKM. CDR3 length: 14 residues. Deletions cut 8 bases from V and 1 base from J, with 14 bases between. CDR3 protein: CASPPNRGNTEAFF. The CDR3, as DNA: TGTGCCAGCCCACCAAACCGGGGGAACACTGAAGCTTTCTTT.

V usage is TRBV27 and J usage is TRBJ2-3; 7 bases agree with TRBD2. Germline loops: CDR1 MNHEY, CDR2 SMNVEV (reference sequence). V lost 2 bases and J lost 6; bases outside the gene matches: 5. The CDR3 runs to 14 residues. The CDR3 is CASSLTSSGDTQYF. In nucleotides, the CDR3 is TGTGCCAGCAGTTTAACCTCTAGCGGCGATACGCAGTATTTT.

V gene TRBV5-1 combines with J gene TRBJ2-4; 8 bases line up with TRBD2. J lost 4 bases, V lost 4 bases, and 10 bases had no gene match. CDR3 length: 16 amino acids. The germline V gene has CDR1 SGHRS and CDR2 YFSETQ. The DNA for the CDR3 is TGCGCCAGCAGCGGAAACGCACTAGCGGCTAAAAACATTCAGTACTTC. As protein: CASSGNALAAKNIQYF.

CDR3 nucleotides: TGCAGTGCTGGGCTACCGAGGGGAAATCAGCCCCAGCATTTT. It is translated as CSAGLPRGNQPQHF. The J gene is TRBJ1-5, the V gene TRBV20-1, with D possibly matching TRBD1 (5 bases). The V gene lost 5 bases and the J gene lost 4 bases, with 15 bases spanning the gap. This CDR3 has 14 amino acids. Germline V gene data show CDR1 as DFQATT and CDR2 as SNEGSKA (reference sequence).

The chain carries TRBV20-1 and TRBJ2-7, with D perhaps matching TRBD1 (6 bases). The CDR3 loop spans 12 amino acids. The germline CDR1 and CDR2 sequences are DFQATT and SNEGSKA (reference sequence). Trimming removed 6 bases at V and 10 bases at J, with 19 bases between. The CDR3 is CSASYRDGAQYF. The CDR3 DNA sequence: TGCAGTGCGAGTTACAGGGATGGGGCCCAGTACTTC.

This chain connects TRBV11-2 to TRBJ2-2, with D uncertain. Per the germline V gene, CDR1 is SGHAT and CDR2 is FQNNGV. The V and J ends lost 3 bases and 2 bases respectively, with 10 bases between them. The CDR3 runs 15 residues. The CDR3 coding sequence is TGTGCCAGCAGCTTCTTGCAGGTTAACACCGGGGAGCTGTTTTTT. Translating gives CASSFLQVNTGELFF.

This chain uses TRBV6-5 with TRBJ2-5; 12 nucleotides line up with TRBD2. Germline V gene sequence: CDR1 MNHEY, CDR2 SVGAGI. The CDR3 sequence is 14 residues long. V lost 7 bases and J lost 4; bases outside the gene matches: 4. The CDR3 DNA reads TGTGCCAGCAAGACTAGCGGGAGTCGAGAGACCCAGTACTTC. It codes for CASKTSGSRETQYF.

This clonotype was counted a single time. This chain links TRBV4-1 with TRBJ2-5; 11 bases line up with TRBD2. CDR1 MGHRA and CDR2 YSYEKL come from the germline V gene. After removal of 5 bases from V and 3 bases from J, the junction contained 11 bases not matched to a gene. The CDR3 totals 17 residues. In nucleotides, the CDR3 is TGCGCCAGCAGCTTCCTCCCCGGGGGACTAGCGGAAGAGACCCAGTACTTC. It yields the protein CASSFLPGGLAEETQYF.

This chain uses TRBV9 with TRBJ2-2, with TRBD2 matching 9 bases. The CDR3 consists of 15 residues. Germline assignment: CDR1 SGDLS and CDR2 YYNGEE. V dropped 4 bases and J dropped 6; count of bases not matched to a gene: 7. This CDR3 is CASSSRREGAGELFF. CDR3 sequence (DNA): TGTGCCAGCAGCTCACGGCGGGAGGGGGCCGGGGAGCTGTTTTTT.

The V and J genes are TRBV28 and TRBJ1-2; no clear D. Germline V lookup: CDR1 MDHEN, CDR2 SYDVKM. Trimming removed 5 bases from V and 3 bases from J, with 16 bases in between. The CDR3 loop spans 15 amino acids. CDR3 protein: CASSPTEATYYGYTF. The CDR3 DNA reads TGTGCCAGCAGTCCAACTGAGGCTACGTACTATGGCTACACCTTC.

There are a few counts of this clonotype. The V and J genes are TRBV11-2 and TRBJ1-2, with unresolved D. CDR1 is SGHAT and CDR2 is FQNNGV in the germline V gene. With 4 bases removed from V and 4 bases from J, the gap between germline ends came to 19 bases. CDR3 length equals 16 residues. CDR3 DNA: TGTGCCAGCAGCTCGGGTTTAGGGAAAGAGGGCTATGGCTACACCTTC. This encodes CASSSGLGKEGYGYTF.

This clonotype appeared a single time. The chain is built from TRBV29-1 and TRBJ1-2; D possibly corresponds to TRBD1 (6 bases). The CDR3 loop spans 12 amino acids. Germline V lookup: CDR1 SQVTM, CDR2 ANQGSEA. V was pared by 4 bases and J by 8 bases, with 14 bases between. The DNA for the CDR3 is TGCAGCGTTGGCAGGGGAGTAGGGGGCTACACCTTC. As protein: CSVGRGVGGYTF.

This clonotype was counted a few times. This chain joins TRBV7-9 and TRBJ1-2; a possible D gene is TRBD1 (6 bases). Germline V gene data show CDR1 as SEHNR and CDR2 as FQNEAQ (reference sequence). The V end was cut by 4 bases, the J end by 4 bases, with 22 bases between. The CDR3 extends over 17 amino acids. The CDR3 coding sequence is TGTGCCAGCAGCTCACGCAGTACAGGGAGCAGCGGCTATGGCTACACCTTC. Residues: CASSSRSTGSSGYGYTF.

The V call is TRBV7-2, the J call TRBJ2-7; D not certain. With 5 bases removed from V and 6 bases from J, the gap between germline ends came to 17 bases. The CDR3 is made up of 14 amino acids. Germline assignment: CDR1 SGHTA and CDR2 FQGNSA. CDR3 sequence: CASSPLISISEQYF. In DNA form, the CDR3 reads TGTGCCAGCAGCCCCCTAATATCCATTAGCGAGCAGTACTTC.

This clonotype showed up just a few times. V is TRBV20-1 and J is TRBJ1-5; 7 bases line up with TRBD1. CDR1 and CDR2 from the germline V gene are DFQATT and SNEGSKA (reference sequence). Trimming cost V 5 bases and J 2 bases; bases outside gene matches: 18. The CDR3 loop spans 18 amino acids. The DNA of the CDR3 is TGCAGTGCTCGGGACAGTTTAGGCGAGAGGGCTGGCAATCAGCCCCAGCATTTT. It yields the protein CSARDSLGERAGNQPQHF.

In nucleotides, the CDR3 is TGTGCCAGCAGCCGCCTTCATGGGTCGATTGACACTGAAGCTTTCTTT. Its protein product is CASSRLHGSIDTEAFF. The chain couples TRBV12-3 or TRBV12-4 to TRBJ1-1; D remains unclear. V gave up 6 bases and J gave up 3 bases, with 20 bases separating them. The CDR3 consists of 16 residues.

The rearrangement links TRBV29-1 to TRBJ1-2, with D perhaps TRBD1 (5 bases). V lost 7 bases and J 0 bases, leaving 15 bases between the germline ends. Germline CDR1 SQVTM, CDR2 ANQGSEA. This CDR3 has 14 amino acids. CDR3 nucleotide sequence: TGCAGCGCCGGGGACCTTCGAACTAACTATGGCTACACCTTC. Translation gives CSAGDLRTNYGYTF.

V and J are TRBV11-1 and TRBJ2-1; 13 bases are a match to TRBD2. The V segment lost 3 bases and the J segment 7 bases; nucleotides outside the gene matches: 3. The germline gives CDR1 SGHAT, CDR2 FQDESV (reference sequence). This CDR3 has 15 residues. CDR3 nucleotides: TGTGCCAGCAGCTTTGGACTAGCGGGAGCGAATGAGCAGTTCTTC. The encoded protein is CASSFGLAGANEQFF. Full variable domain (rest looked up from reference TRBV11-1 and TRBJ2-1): EAEVAQSPRYKITEKSQAVAFWCDPISGHATLYWYRQILGQGPELLVQFQDESVVDDSQLPKDRFSAERLKGVDSTLKIQPAELGDSAMYLCASSFGLAGANEQFFGPGTRLTVL.

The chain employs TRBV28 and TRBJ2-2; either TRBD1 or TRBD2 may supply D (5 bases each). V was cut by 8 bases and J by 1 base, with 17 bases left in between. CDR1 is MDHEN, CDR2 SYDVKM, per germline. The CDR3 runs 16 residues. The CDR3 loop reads CASLGAISENTGELFF. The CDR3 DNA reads TGTGCCAGCCTAGGGGCGATTAGCGAGAACACCGGGGAGCTGTTTTTT. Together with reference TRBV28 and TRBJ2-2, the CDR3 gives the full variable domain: DVKVTQSSRYLVKRTGEKVFLECVQDMDHENMFWYRQDPGLGLRLIYFSYDVKMKEKGDIPEGYSVSREKKERFSLILESASTNQTSMYLCASLGAISENTGELFFGEGSRLTVL.